This T cell receptor (beta chain) was captured in a study of beta chain features in type 1 diabetes. Across the whole study: Sorted cells numbering around 100,000,000 were examined across all samples.

The study's findings and limits: Using cDNA template may skew counts toward highly expressing activated cells. TCRB CDR3 length was moderately but significantly reduced in all four CD4+ subsets of Type 1 diabetes patients.

V lost 1 base and J 2 bases, leaving 11 bases between the germline ends. The CDR3 sequence is 15 residues long. The germline gives CDR1 SEHNR, CDR2 FQNEAQ (reference sequence). CD45RO/CCR7/CD25/CD127/CD95/CD27 sorting isolated CD4+ naive, central memory, regulatory and stem cell-like memory cells. The sequenced template was cDNA made from the entire isolated RNA. Sequencing used immunoSEQ multiplex PCR; TCRdb keeps in-frame clones, though not all of them. The data contain about 620,000 clones, around 15% of them singletons. This clone was seen a handful of times. Its antigen is currently unknown. This sequence originates from a man younger than 35 in good health. The sequencing sample was made of naive CD4+ T cells from blood. The chain employs TRBV7-9 and TRBJ1-1, with D possibly matching TRBD1 (5 bases). The CDR3 loop reads CASSLEGGVNTEAFF. In DNA form, the CDR3 reads TGTGCCAGCAGCTTAGAGGGAGGGGTAAACACTGAAGCTTTCTTT.